This T cell receptor beta chain was captured by sequencing in a study of cytomegalovirus exposure and HLA in healthy donors. Trimming removed 6 bases from V and 10 bases from J; junction bases left unmatched: 14. The CDR3 is 15 amino acids. Germline V gives CDR1 SGHTA, CDR2 FQGNSA. As to this clone: The antigen is not known.

General observations from the study: The study dropped some indistinguishable V segments, TRBV6-2 and TRBV6-3 among them. Apparent HLA restriction characterized most CMV-associated TCR beta chains in a later analysis.

The PCR ran on 60 Vbeta and 13 Jbeta primers. Authors' data handling: Tens of millions of unique TCR beta chains, roughly 11 million shared, were counted in a later analysis. TCRdb's table, derived via immunoSEQ multiplex PCR, lists solely in-frame clones and lacks some. V, J and clone size are those of that table, while D and trimming were read from the DNA. The data show over 35,000 clones, with approximately 80% seen just once and 1.4% held by the top ten. The sequencing sample was made of PBMCs. The chain uses TRBV7-2 and TRBJ2-1; TRBD2 agrees at 8 bases. The TCR was taken from a man younger than 40 in good health and CMV-seronegative. The CDR3 region is CASRPGLGVTQEQFF. CDR3 nucleotide sequence: TGTGCCAGCAGACCGGGACTAGGGGTAACCCAGGAGCAGTTCTTC.